Following are 22 T cell receptor beta chains from one sample sequenced in a study of T cells in Graves' hyperthyroidism and ophthalmopathy. From RNA transcripts, TCR beta CDR3 regions were amplified. When the TCR CDR3 underwent first-round RT-PCR, the HTBI primer set was used. TCRdb ran MiXCR on the multiplex PCR reads and lists one entry per CDR3 protein. The repertoire includes 300,000 to 500,000 distinct CDR3 sequences, about 14% of them detected once, and 25% to 30% sits in the top ten. The sample taken for sequencing was blood. All receptors come from a man aged 45-60 years with Graves' ophthalmopathy.

This clonotype was picked up a small number of times. V is TRBV5-1 and J is TRBJ2-7; D unclear. V shed 4 bases and J shed 2 bases, with 10 bases lying between them. The CDR3 extends over 13 amino acids. Germline V lookup: CDR1 SGHRS, CDR2 YFSETQ. The CDR3 is CASSSQDTYEQYF. In DNA, the CDR3 is TGCGCCAGCAGCAGCCAGGATACCTACGAGCAGTACTTC.

This clonotype was seen more than once but under ten times. The rearrangement joins TRBV20-1 to TRBJ1-1; perhaps TRBD1 as D (5 bases). Germline V lookup: CDR1 DFQATT, CDR2 SNEGSKA (reference sequence). V lost 4 bases to trimming and J lost 5 bases, with 11 bases between them. CDR3 length: 12 residues. DNA of the CDR3: TGCAGTGCTACCTCCGAGGGGACTGAAGCTTTCTTT. Its protein product is CSATSEGTEAFF.

The chain combines TRBV6-1 with TRBJ2-3; D unclear. Trimming removed 6 bases from V and 6 bases from J, with 19 bases in between. This CDR3 spans 15 amino acids. Germline V gene lookup returns CDR1 MNHNS and CDR2 SASEGT. Here the CDR3 reads CASSDPRGRRDTQYF. DNA of the CDR3: TGTGCCAGCAGCGATCCGAGAGGACGGCGGGATACGCAGTATTTT.

This clonotype has a handful of counts. The chain uses TRBV5-4 and TRBJ2-6; D is ambiguous. CDR1 SGHNT and CDR2 YYREEE come from the germline V gene (reference sequence). The ends were cut back, 1 base at V and 4 bases at J, with 9 bases in the middle. The CDR3 sequence is 15 residues long. DNA for the CDR3: TGTGCCAGCAGCTTGCCTGTTTCCGGGGCCAACGTCCTGACTTTC. Its translation: CASSLPVSGANVLTF.

The CDR3 DNA sequence: TGTGCCAGCAGCTTAAGACCGGTCCGGAACGGTAAAAACATTCAGTACTTC. Translating it yields CASSLRPVRNGKNIQYF. The chain combines TRBV7-8 with TRBJ2-4; D is uncertain. The CDR3 loop spans 17 amino acids. CDR1 and CDR2 (germline): SGHVS, FQNEAQ. With 2 bases removed from V and 4 bases from J, the gap between germline ends came to 18 bases.

The table lists this clonotype with many counts. The V and J genes are TRBV28 and TRBJ1-5; TRBD1 matches at 12 bases. Per germline, CDR1 MDHEN and CDR2 SYDVKM. The CDR3 has 21 residues. The J segment lost 7 bases and the V segment lost 6 bases, leaving 25 bases of the junction unmatched. CDR3 protein: CASSTLKYTGQGARVGQPQHF. The CDR3 nucleotides read TGTGCCAGCAGCACTTTAAAGTATACGGGACAGGGGGCGCGGGTTGGCCAGCCCCAGCATTTT.

This clonotype was seen at least ten times. The rearrangement links TRBV20-1 to TRBJ2-7; 8 bases fit TRBD1. The CDR3 has 13 amino acids. Germline loops: CDR1 DFQATT, CDR2 SNEGSKA (reference sequence). V was clipped by 0 bases and J by 6 bases; unmatched bases: 4. The CDR3 DNA follows: TGCAGTGCTAGAGAGACAGGGGTTCGCGAGCAGTACTTC. It specifies CSARETGVREQYF.

V is TRBV4-1 and J is TRBJ1-2; 9 bases are a match to TRBD1. The germline gives CDR1 MGHRA, CDR2 YSYEKL. The CDR3 covers 17 residues. Losses at the gene ends were 4 bases for V and 4 bases for J; bases not matched to a gene: 13. CDR3 region: CASSRGGSGTGPYGYTF. As DNA, the CDR3 is TGCGCCAGCAGCCGAGGTGGGTCCGGGACAGGGCCCTATGGCTACACCTTC.

This clonotype turned up a few times. The V gene is TRBV5-1, the J gene TRBJ2-2, with 7 bases lining up with TRBD1. V lost 7 bases, J lost 0 bases, and 9 bases stayed unmatched. CDR1 and CDR2 from the germline V gene are SGHRS and YFSETQ. The CDR3 is made up of 16 amino acids. This CDR3 reads CASVRSQGANTGELFF. In DNA, the CDR3 is TGCGCCAGCGTCCGTTCGCAGGGGGCGAACACCGGGGAGCTGTTTTTT.

In this sample, this clonotype turned up a few times. This sequence joins TRBV4-2 and TRBJ2-1; D is undetermined. The V end was cut by 0 bases, the J end by 0 bases, with 12 bases between. The CDR3 spans 17 residues. Germline lookup yields CDR1 LGHNA and CDR2 YNFKEQ. CDR3 bases: TGTGCCAGCAGCCAAGATTGGGCAGGCAGCTCCTACAATGAGCAGTTCTTC. Its translation is CASSQDWAGSSYNEQFF.

V gene TRBV6-1 combines with J gene TRBJ2-1; unclear D gene. CDR3 length: 14 residues. V lost 5 bases and J lost 6, with 14 bases in between. Germline CDR1 reads MNHNS; CDR2 reads SASEGT. CDR3 nucleotide sequence: TGTGCCAGCAGTTATGCGGCCCTGGCCAATGAGCAGTTCTTC. Protein sequence: CASSYAALANEQFF.

This clonotype was observed at least ten times. This chain's CDR3 is CASSPVGETNTEAFF. The DNA for the CDR3 is TGTGCCAGCAGCCCCGTTGGTGAAACCAACACTGAAGCTTTCTTT. This chain links TRBV6-1 with TRBJ1-1; D remains ambiguous. This CDR3 has 15 amino acids. The germline CDR1 and CDR2 sequences are MNHNS and SASEGT. Trimming shortened V by 6 bases and J by 2 bases, and 16 bases separated the two germline ends.

The chain joins TRBV12-3 or TRBV12-4 to TRBJ1-2, with a possible D match to TRBD1 (5 bases). The CDR3 totals 13 residues. V was pared by 6 bases and J by 6 bases, with 14 bases between. The CDR3 DNA sequence: TGTGCCAGCAGCCACAGGTTAACGGATGGCTACACCTTC. It specifies CASSHRLTDGYTF.

This clonotype has a handful of counts. The genes are TRBV28 and TRBJ1-5, with 7 bases identical to TRBD1. The CDR3 runs 16 residues. The ends lost 4 bases at V and 7 bases at J; junction bases unmatched: 13. CDR1 is MDHEN and CDR2 is SYDVKM in the germline V gene. The CDR3 reads CASSSNLGQAPQPQHF. The CDR3, as DNA: TGTGCCAGCAGTTCCAATCTAGGACAGGCCCCCCAGCCCCAGCATTTT.

This clonotype was seen only a few times. The genes are TRBV18 and TRBJ2-3, with 10 bases identical to TRBD2. Germline V CDR1 and CDR2: KGHSH, LQKENI. The V gene end was trimmed by 1 base and the J gene end by 5 bases; junction bases not matched to a gene: 6. This CDR3 has 16 amino acids. The CDR3, as DNA: TGTGCCAGCTCACCACGGACTAGCGGAAAGGGAGATACGCAGTATTTT. It is translated as CASSPRTSGKGDTQYF.

This clonotype was detected ten times or more. The rearrangement joins TRBV9 to TRBJ1-2, with D maybe TRBD1 (6 bases). There are 12 residues in the CDR3. Germline values: CDR1 SGDLS, CDR2 YYNGEE. Trimming left V 2 bases short and J 8 bases short, with 10 bases between. CDR3 nucleotide sequence: TGTGCCAGCAGCGTCCACAGGGAAGGCTACACCTTC. Translated: CASSVHREGYTF.

J is TRBJ2-3 and V is TRBV20-1, with 10 bases lining up with TRBD2. The CDR3 has 14 residues. V lost 6 bases to trimming and J lost 3 bases; unmatched junction nucleotides: 6. Germline V gene data show CDR1 as DFQATT and CDR2 as SNEGSKA (reference sequence). CDR3 coding DNA: TGCAGTGCAGCAGCGGGAGGGCATACAGATACGCAGTATTTT. Translation gives CSAAAGGHTDTQYF.

The CDR3 nucleotides are TGTGCCAGCAGCGTAAATCCAGGACAGGGCGCTGAAGCTTTCTTT. Translated: CASSVNPGQGAEAFF. The chain couples TRBV9 to TRBJ1-1, with 8 bases that match TRBD1. The CDR3 runs to 15 residues. Germline V gene data show CDR1 as SGDLS and CDR2 as YYNGEE. V dropped 1 base and J dropped 6; count of bases not matched to a gene: 8.

This clonotype turned up a few times. The chain joins TRBV6-1 to TRBJ2-7; D is perhaps TRBD2 (6 bases). Germline values: CDR1 MNHNS, CDR2 SASEGT. The CDR3 contains 13 residues. Trimming cost V 7 bases and J 3 bases, with 13 bases left between them. CDR3 coding DNA: TGTGCCAGCACCGGGACTTCCAACTACGAGCAGTACTTC. Encoded protein: CASTGTSNYEQYF.

The table lists this clonotype with many counts. The chain is built from TRBV18 and TRBJ2-1; D unresolved. Trimming shortened V by 1 base and J by 14 bases, and 12 bases separated the two germline ends. The CDR3 covers 12 residues. From germline, CDR1 is KGHSH and CDR2 LQKENI. CDR3 DNA: TGTGCCAGCTCACCACTGGGTGCGTGGGAGTTCTTC. It codes for CASSPLGAWEFF.

This clonotype has just a few counts. The chain couples TRBV10-3 to TRBJ2-5; 7 bases are a match to TRBD2. CDR3 length equals 14 residues. V gave up 4 bases and J gave up 4 bases; unmatched junction bases: 6. Germline assignment: CDR1 ENHRY and CDR2 SYGVKD. This CDR3 is CAISASSGSETQYF. CDR3 sequence (DNA): TGTGCCATCAGTGCTTCTAGCGGATCAGAGACCCAGTACTTC.

In its sample, this clonotype was seen a few times. The chain combines TRBV6-5 with TRBJ2-6; D remains ambiguous. The CDR3 is 17 amino acids. Deletions cut 0 bases from V and 2 bases from J, with 11 bases between. Germline CDR1 reads MNHEY; CDR2 reads SVGAGI. CDR3 DNA sequence: TGTGCCAGCAGTTACTCGTTTAGGGAAGCTGGGGCCAACGTCCTGACTTTC. It codes for CASSYSFREAGANVLTF.